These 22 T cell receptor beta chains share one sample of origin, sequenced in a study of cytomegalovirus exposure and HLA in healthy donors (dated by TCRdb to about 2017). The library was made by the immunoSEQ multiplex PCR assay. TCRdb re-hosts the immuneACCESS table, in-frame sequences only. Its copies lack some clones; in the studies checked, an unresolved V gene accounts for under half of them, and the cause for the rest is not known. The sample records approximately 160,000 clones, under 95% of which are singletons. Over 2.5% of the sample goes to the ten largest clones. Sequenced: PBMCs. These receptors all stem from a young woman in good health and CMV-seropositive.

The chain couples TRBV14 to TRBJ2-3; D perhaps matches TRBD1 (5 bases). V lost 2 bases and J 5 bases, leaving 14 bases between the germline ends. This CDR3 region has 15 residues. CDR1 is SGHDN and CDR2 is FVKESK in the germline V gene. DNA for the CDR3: TGTGCCAGCAGCCAAACGCGACAGATAGAAGATACGCAGTATTTT. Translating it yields CASSQTRQIEDTQYF.

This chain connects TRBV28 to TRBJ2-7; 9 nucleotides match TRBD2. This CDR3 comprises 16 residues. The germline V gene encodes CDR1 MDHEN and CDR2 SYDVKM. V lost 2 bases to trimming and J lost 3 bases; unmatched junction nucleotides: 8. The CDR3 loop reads CASSLKVGRGGYEQYF. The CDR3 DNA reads TGTGCCAGCAGTTTAAAGGTCGGGCGGGGGGGCTACGAGCAGTACTTC.

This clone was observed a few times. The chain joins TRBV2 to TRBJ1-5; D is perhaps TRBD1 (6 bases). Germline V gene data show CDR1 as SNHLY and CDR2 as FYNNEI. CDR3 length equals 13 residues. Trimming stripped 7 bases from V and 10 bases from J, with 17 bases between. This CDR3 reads CASKLQQGLPQHF. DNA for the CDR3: TGTGCCAGCAAATTACAACAGGGCCTCCCCCAGCATTTT.

The CDR3 spells CASSLGLMNTEAFF. CDR3 nucleotides: TGTGCCAGCAGCCTCGGTCTGATGAACACTGAAGCTTTCTTT. This chain connects TRBV14 to TRBJ1-1, with D unresolved. V was pared by 4 bases and J by 0 bases, with 9 bases between. Germline CDR1 is SGHDN and CDR2 is FVKESK. This CDR3 has 14 residues.

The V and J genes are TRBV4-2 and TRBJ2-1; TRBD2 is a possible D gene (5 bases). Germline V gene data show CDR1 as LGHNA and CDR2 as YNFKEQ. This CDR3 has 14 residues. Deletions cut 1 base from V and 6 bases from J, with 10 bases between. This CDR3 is CASSQAGRGNEQFF. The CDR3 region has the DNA TGTGCCAGCAGCCAAGCGGGTCGGGGCAATGAGCAGTTCTTC.

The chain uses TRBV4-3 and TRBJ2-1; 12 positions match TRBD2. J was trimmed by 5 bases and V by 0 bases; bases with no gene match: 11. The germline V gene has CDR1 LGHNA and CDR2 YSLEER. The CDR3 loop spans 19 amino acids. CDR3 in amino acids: CASSQDRVLAGGPNNEQFF. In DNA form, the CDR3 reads TGCGCCAGCAGCCAAGATCGAGTCCTAGCGGGAGGGCCCAACAATGAGCAGTTCTTC.

For the CDR3, the DNA is TGTGCCAGCAGTCCCCTCGGGGGGGTCAATGAGCAGTTCTTC. It specifies CASSPLGGVNEQFF. The V call is TRBV27, the J call TRBJ2-1, with 8 bases that match TRBD2. CDR1 is MNHEY, CDR2 SMNVEV, per germline (reference sequence). The CDR3 consists of 14 residues. V was clipped by 5 bases and J by 6 bases; unmatched bases: 6.

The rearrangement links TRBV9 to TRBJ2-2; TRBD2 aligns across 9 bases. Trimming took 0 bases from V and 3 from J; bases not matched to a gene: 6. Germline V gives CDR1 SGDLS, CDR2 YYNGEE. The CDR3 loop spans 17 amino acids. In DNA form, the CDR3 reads TGTGCCAGCAGCGTAGATAGCGGGAGAGGTTACACCGGGGAGCTGTTTTTT. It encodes CASSVDSGRGYTGELFF.

CDR3 in amino acids: CASSLDAGLPNTGELFF. CDR3 coding DNA: TGTGCCAGCAGCTTGGATGCGGGACTCCCCAACACCGGGGAGCTGTTTTTT. The V gene is TRBV5-6, the J gene TRBJ2-2, with a tentative D call TRBD2 (6 bases). Per germline, CDR1 SGHDT and CDR2 YYEEEE. This CDR3 region has 17 residues. Trimming removed 0 bases at V and 2 bases at J, with 14 bases between.

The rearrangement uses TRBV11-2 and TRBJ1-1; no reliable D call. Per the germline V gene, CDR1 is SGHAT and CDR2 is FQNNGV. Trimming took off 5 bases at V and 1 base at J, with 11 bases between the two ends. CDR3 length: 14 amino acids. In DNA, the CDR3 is TGTGCCAGCAGCCCGACGGGAAAGAACACTGAAGCTTTCTTT. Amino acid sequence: CASSPTGKNTEAFF. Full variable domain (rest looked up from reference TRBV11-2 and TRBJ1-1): EAGVAQSPRYKIIEKRQSVAFWCNPISGHATLYWYQQILGQGPKLLIQFQNNGVVDDSQLPKDRFSAERLKGVDSTLKIQPAKLEDSAVYLCASSPTGKNTEAFFGQGTRLTVV.

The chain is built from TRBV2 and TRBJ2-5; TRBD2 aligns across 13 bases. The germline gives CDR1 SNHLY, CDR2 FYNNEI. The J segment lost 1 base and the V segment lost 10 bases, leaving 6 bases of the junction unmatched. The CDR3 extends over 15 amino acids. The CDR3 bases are TGTGCCAACAGACTAGCGGGAGGCCTCCAAGAGACCCAGTACTTC. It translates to CANRLAGGLQETQYF.

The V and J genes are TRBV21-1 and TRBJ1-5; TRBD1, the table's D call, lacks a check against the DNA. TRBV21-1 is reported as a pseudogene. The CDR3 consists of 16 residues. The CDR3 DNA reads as TGTGCCAGCAGCCAACTCGGACAGCGACCTAATCAGCCCCAGCATTTT. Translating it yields CASSQLGQRPNQPQHF.

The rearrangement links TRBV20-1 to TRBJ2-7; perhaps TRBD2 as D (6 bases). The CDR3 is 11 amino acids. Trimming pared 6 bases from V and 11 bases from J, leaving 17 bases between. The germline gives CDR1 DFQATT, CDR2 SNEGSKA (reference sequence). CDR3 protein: CSAPIRENKYF. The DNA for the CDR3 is TGCAGTGCCCCGATTCGGGAGAACAAGTACTTC.

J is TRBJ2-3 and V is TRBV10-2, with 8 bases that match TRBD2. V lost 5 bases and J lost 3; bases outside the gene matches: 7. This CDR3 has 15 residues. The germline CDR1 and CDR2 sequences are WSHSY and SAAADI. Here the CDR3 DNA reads TGCGCCAGCAGTCATCTAGCGGGCGGTACAGATACGCAGTATTTT. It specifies CASSHLAGGTDTQYF.

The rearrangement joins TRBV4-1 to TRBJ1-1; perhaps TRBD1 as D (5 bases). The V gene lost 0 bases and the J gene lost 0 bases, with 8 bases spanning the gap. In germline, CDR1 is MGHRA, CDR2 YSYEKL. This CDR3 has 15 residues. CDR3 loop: CASSQDRVVNTEAFF. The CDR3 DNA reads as TGCGCCAGCAGCCAAGACAGGGTTGTGAACACTGAAGCTTTCTTT.

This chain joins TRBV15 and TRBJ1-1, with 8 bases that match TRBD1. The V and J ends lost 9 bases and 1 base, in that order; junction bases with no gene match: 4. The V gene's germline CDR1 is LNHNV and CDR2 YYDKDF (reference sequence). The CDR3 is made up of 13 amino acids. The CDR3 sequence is CATQDRENTEAFF. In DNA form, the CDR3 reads TGTGCCACTCAGGACAGGGAGAACACTGAAGCTTTCTTT. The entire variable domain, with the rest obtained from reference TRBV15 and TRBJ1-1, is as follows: DAMVIQNPRYQVTQFGKPVTLSCSQTLNHNVMYWYQQKSSQAPKLLFHYYDKDFNNEADTPDNFQSRRPNTSFCFLDIRSPGLGDTAMYLCATQDRENTEAFFGQGTRLTVV.

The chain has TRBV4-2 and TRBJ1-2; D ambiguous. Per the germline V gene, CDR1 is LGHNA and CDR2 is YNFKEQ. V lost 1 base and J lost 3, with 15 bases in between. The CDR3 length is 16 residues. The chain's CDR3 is CASSQGSEVVYYGYTF. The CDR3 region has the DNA TGTGCCAGCAGCCAAGGGAGTGAAGTCGTATACTATGGCTACACCTTC.

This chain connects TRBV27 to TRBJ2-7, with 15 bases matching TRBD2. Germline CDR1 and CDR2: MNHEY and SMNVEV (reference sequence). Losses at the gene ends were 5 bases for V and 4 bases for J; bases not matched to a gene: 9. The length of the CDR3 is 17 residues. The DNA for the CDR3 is TGTGCCAGCAGTCCACTCGGGACTAGCGGGGGGCTTTACGAGCAGTACTTC. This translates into CASSPLGTSGGLYEQYF.

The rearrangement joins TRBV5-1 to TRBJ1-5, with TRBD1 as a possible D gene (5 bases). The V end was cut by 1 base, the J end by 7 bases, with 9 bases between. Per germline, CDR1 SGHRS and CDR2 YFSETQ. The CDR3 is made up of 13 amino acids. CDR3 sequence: CASSLSPGQPQHF. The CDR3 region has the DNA TGCGCCAGCAGCTTGTCCCCAGGGCAGCCCCAGCATTTT.

The CDR3 sequence: CASSGPVPEQYF. DNA of the CDR3: TGTGCCAGCAGTGGTCCGGTCCCCGAGCAGTACTTC. The chain is built from TRBV2 and TRBJ2-7; D call uncertain. Per germline, CDR1 SNHLY and CDR2 FYNNEI. The CDR3 has 12 residues. V dropped 4 bases and J dropped 6 bases, with 10 bases sitting between them.

CDR3 sequence (DNA): TGTGCCAGCAGCCCGGAGTATACAAAGGTTCACTACGAGCAGTACTTC. Protein: CASSPEYTKVHYEQYF. The rearrangement uses TRBV27 and TRBJ2-5; no clear D gene. The DNA end favors TRBJ2-7, so the J call may be wrong. CDR1 and CDR2 (germline): MNHEY, SMNVEV (reference sequence). The CDR3 is made up of 16 amino acids.

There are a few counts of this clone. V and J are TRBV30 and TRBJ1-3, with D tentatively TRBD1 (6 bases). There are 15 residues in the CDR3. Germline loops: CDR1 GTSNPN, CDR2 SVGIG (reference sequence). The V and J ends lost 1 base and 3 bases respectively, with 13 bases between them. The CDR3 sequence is CAWSAGGASGNTIYF. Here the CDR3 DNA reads TGTGCCTGGAGTGCTGGGGGCGCGAGTGGAAACACCATATATTTT.